This T cell receptor (beta chain) was found in a study of OX40 agonist ivuxolimab in advanced cancers. On the study more broadly: While on treatment, patients had intravenous ivuxolimab at 0.01 to 10 mg/kg every 2 weeks.

The assay was immunoSEQ multiplex PCR, and TCRdb's table has in-frame clones only and misses some. The sample shows about 81,000 clones, under 90% of them seen only once. The CDR3 is 14 amino acids. From germline, CDR1 is SGHTA and CDR2 FQGNSA. J lost 2 bases, V lost 6 bases, and 6 bases had no gene match. The specimen comprised CD4+ or CD8+ T cells sorted from blood, sampled in a trial of the OX40 agonist ivuxolimab. This sequence was found in an adult with an advanced solid tumor such as melanoma, head and neck, liver or kidney cancer. J is TRBJ2-5 and V is TRBV7-2, with 7 bases fitting TRBD1. The CDR3 coding sequence is TGTGCCAGCAGTCCACAGGGGTGGCAAGAGACCCAGTACTTC. As protein: CASSPQGWQETQYF.